Listed below are T cell receptor beta chains from one sample, sequenced in a study of human T cells and chemical hapten exposure. MiXCR, applied by TCRdb to the reads, yields one record per CDR3 protein. The data contain about 120,000 distinct CDR3 sequences, 8% to 9.5% of them singletons. The sequencing sample was made of whole blood. These receptors came from a human donor in good health. Some clones in this sample may be carry-over from other donors' samples. CDR3s leave out the opening cysteine and the closing phenylalanine or tryptophan. Clone size appears in some rows only: once, few, many, or a class for an expanded clone.

v_gene	abundance	j_gene	CDR3aa
TRBV7-9	many	TRBJ1-1	ASSLGGDRFAEAF
TRBV4-3	.	TRBJ2-7	ASSHLPRQGNKYEQY
TRBV2	few	TRBJ2-3	ASSEDGRTDTQY
TRBV10-3	many	TRBJ2-1	AISEPGTQQF
TRBV19	few	TRBJ2-7	ASSIGRVPYEQY
TRBV6-2/TRBV6-3	few	TRBJ2-1	ASSASSGSYNEQF
TRBV2	.	TRBJ2-7	ATTTGSYSYKQY
TRBV5-4	.	TRBJ2-1	ASSSPGGASATYNEQF
TRBV11-1	many	TRBJ1-6	ASSTGTGDSPLH
TRBV30	many	TRBJ2-1	AWSPGGNNEQF
TRBV7-3	.	TRBJ2-3	ASSSRRLDTQY
TRBV19	few	TRBJ2-7	ASSPLADIYEQY
TRBV5-1	many	TRBJ2-3	ASSLVKPPTDTQY
TRBV2	few	TRBJ2-2	ASKLTNTGELF
TRBV15	many	TRBJ2-2	ATSRVGGGGELF
TRBV6-2/TRBV6-3	few	TRBJ1-6	ASSYSPDRVPLH
TRBV29-1	.	TRBJ2-1	SSGGINGNEQF
TRBV6-5	.	TRBJ2-7	ASSYLGERSYEQY
TRBV6-4	many	TRBJ2-6	ASSDSGGSGANVLT
TRBV28	many	TRBJ1-2	ASSLVARGYGYT
TRBV19	.	TRBJ1-5	ASSIDSFTGMMPQH
TRBV5-6	many	TRBJ1-2	ASSLYRGRDGYT
TRBV19	.	TRBJ2-2	ASSPSGGALTGELF
TRBV5-1	many	TRBJ2-1	ASSPGTEGNEQF
TRBV7-2	.	TRBJ2-1	ASSPQQGGLNEQF
TRBV6-5	many	TRBJ2-7	ASSHGGIKY
TRBV12-3/TRBV12-4	.	TRBJ2-3	ASSLEQRDTQY
TRBV2	many	TRBJ2-3	ASRSFAGANTDTQY
TRBV20-1	.	TRBJ2-7	SARDRAGAIYEQY
TRBV12-3/TRBV12-4	.	TRBJ2-7	ASSLWTGAYEQY
TRBV6-5	.	TRBJ1-3	ASSYSRGRGGNTIY
TRBV6-5	many	TRBJ1-4	ASSRDRDEKLF
TRBV14	many	TRBJ1-1	ASSLDATGTEAF
TRBV6-5	many	TRBJ1-6	ASSYRAGHDSPLH
TRBV6-5	many	TRBJ1-3	ASSRRGGATSGNTIY
TRBV7-2	.	TRBJ2-3	ASSLGQGATDTQY
TRBV6-6	many	TRBJ1-5	ASSFPPTVYSNQPQH
TRBV4-1	few	TRBJ2-7	ASSQITWGGSYEQY
TRBV6-2/TRBV6-3	many	TRBJ2-5	ASSWSGEETQY
TRBV2	.	TRBJ1-5	ASSGSGTASNQPQH
TRBV7-9	many	TRBJ1-6	ASSASPGRNSPLH